The 28 T cell receptor beta chains below come from one sample, sequenced in a study of cytomegalovirus exposure and HLA in healthy donors. 60 Vbeta and 13 Jbeta primers were used in PCR. The repertoire was sequenced with immunoSEQ multiplex PCR; TCRdb's copy has only in-frame clones and lacks some. The data contain about 140,000 clones, 70% to 80% of them seen just once; the ten biggest clones take up approximately 1.8%. The sequenced sample was PBMCs. The receptor source for this set is a female donor in good health and CMV-seropositive.

This chain connects TRBV7-9 to TRBJ2-1, with 14 bases lining up with TRBD2. Looked up from germline, CDR1 is SEHNR and CDR2 is FQNEAQ (reference sequence). Trimming removed 1 base from V and 4 bases from J; junction bases left unmatched: 0. This CDR3 is built from 16 residues. The CDR3 here is CASSLGTSGRYNEQFF. CDR3 nucleotides: TGTGCCAGCAGCTTAGGGACTAGCGGGAGGTACAATGAGCAGTTCTTC.

The chain carries TRBV5-1 and TRBJ2-2; TRBD2 aligns across 11 bases. Germline CDR1 and CDR2: SGHRS and YFSETQ. The CDR3 spans 16 residues. The V gene end was trimmed by 4 bases and the J gene end by 6 bases; junction bases not matched to a gene: 8. Here the CDR3 DNA reads TGCGCCAGCAGCACCCTAGCGGGAGGTGGTTCCGGGGAGCTGTTTTTT. Protein product: CASSTLAGGGSGELFF.

The genes are TRBV27 and TRBJ2-6; the match to TRBD1 covers 9 bases. With V trimmed by 4 bases and J by 1 base, 2 bases remained unmatched. The CDR3 consists of 16 residues. Germline-derived CDR1 and CDR2 are MNHEY and SMNVEV (reference sequence). CDR3: CASSYRGRSGANVLTF. As DNA, the CDR3 is TGTGCCAGCAGTTACAGGGGGCGTTCTGGGGCCAACGTCCTGACTTTC.

The rearrangement joins TRBV5-4 to TRBJ2-7; TRBD1 matches at 8 bases. CDR3 length: 15 amino acids. The germline gives CDR1 SGHNT, CDR2 YYREEE (reference sequence). The ends lost 5 bases at V and 3 bases at J; junction bases unmatched: 10. The CDR3 loop is CASSPTGDGVYEQYF. The CDR3 coding sequence is TGTGCCAGCAGTCCGACAGGGGATGGGGTCTACGAGCAGTACTTC.

This chain links TRBV6-6 with TRBJ1-5; D gene ambiguous. Trimming pared 5 bases from V and 5 bases from J, leaving 7 bases between. The germline V gene has CDR1 MNHNY and CDR2 SVGAGI (reference sequence). This CDR3 has 12 residues. The CDR3 protein is CASSPPDQPQHF. The CDR3 nucleotides read TGTGCCAGCAGTCCCCCGGATCAGCCCCAGCATTTT.

The chain employs TRBV10-2 and TRBJ2-1, with D possibly being TRBD2 (6 bases). The CDR3 extends over 14 amino acids. Trimming removed 5 bases from V and 5 bases from J, with 13 bases in between. CDR1 is WSHSY and CDR2 is SAAADI in the germline V gene. The CDR3 reads CASSLAGKDNEQFF. CDR3 nucleotide sequence: TGCGCCAGCAGTCTCGCGGGAAAGGACAATGAGCAGTTCTTC.

This clone was detected once. The V and J genes are TRBV25-1 and TRBJ2-1, with D perhaps TRBD1 (5 bases). The germline V gene has CDR1 MGHDK and CDR2 SYGVNS. The CDR3 has 14 residues. Trimming pared 3 bases from V and 6 bases from J, leaving 12 bases between. The CDR3 bases are TGTGCCAGCAGTGAGGTAGGGGCGCGCAATGAGCAGTTCTTC. Its translation is CASSEVGARNEQFF.

The chain links TRBV2 to TRBJ2-3; 13 bases agree with TRBD2. CDR1 and CDR2 from the germline V gene are SNHLY and FYNNEI. This CDR3 contains 15 residues. J gave up 6 bases and V 7 bases, and 7 bases lay outside the gene matches. CDR3 amino acids: CASNPGTSGVDTQYF. Here the CDR3 DNA reads TGTGCCAGCAATCCCGGGACTAGCGGGGTCGATACGCAGTATTTT.

The CDR3, as DNA: TGTGCCAGCAGCCAAACATGGGAGACCCAGTACTTC. This codes for CASSQTWETQYF. The chain combines TRBV14 with TRBJ2-5; D not resolved. Trimming left V 2 bases short and J 5 bases short, with 6 bases between. The CDR3 loop spans 12 amino acids. Germline V gene sequence: CDR1 SGHDN, CDR2 FVKESK.

This clone occurred a few times. J is TRBJ2-2 and V is TRBV9, with 7 bases that match TRBD1. The CDR3 covers 14 residues. The ends lost 5 bases at V and 2 bases at J; junction bases unmatched: 3. The V gene's germline CDR1 is SGDLS and CDR2 YYNGEE. This chain's CDR3 is CASRGTENTGELFF. The DNA of the CDR3 is TGTGCCAGCAGGGGGACAGAAAACACCGGGGAGCTGTTTTTT.

This clone was observed a handful of times. J is TRBJ1-1 and V is TRBV27, with D possibly TRBD1 on 6 matching bases. This CDR3 has 19 residues. Trimming shortened V by 4 bases and J by 1 base, and 25 bases separated the two germline ends. Germline loops: CDR1 MNHEY, CDR2 SMNVEV (reference sequence). CDR3 sequence: CASSSYGGTGAGGNTEAFF. The CDR3 bases are TGTGCCAGCAGTTCTTACGGGGGGACGGGGGCAGGAGGGAACACTGAAGCTTTCTTT.

The count of this clone is one. The chain carries TRBV7-3 and TRBJ2-1; D uncertain. Trimming left V 5 bases short and J 9 bases short, with 20 bases between. Germline V lookup: CDR1 SGHTA, CDR2 FQGTGA. The CDR3 runs 15 residues. The DNA of the CDR3 is TGTGCCAGCAGCACTCATGGCGGCGACTTCGGTGAGCAGTTCTTC. Translation gives CASSTHGGDFGEQFF.

This clone showed up just a few times. The V and J genes are TRBV7-6 and TRBJ2-2, with TRBD1 identical over 7 bases. The length of the CDR3 is 14 residues. Germline V gives CDR1 SGHVS, CDR2 FNYEAQ. Trimming removed 4 bases from V and 5 bases from J; junction bases left unmatched: 4. The CDR3 sequence is CASSSSGGTGELFF. The CDR3 nucleotides read TGTGCCAGCAGCTCATCAGGGGGAACCGGGGAGCTGTTTTTT.

The chain couples TRBV28 to TRBJ1-6; 9 nucleotides match TRBD1. Looked up from germline, CDR1 is MDHEN and CDR2 is SYDVKM. After removal of 6 bases from V and 3 bases from J, the junction contained 9 bases not matched to a gene. CDR3 size: 17 residues. The CDR3 region is CASRLGTGTVYNSPLHF. CDR3 DNA sequence: TGTGCCAGCAGGCTGGGGACAGGGACCGTCTATAATTCACCCCTCCACTTT. Complete variable domain (other parts from reference TRBV28 and TRBJ1-6): DVKVTQSSRYLVKRTGEKVFLECVQDMDHENMFWYRQDPGLGLRLIYFSYDVKMKEKGDIPEGYSVSREKKERFSLILESASTNQTSMYLCASRLGTGTVYNSPLHFGNGTRLTVT.

The rearrangement joins TRBV13 to TRBJ1-2; TRBD1 might be the D (6 bases). Germline V CDR1 and CDR2: PRHDT, FYEKMQ (reference sequence). The V end was cut by 5 bases, the J end by 0 bases, with 13 bases between. CDR3 length: 15 amino acids. CDR3 in amino acids: CASSPRQDANYGYTF. CDR3 DNA: TGTGCCAGCAGCCCCCGACAGGATGCTAACTATGGCTACACCTTC.

The chain employs TRBV4-1 and TRBJ2-7; 10 bases fit TRBD2. Germline assignment: CDR1 MGHRA and CDR2 YSYEKL. There are 16 residues in the CDR3. V shed 2 bases, J shed 1 base, and the junction held 5 bases outside the gene matches. The CDR3: CASSQTGTSASYEQYF. CDR3 coding DNA: TGCGCCAGCAGCCAAACCGGGACTAGCGCTTCCTACGAGCAGTACTTC.

This rearrangement joins TRBV10-1 to TRBJ2-3; D remains ambiguous. Germline V lookup: CDR1 WNHNN, CDR2 SYGVQD (reference sequence). This CDR3 is built from 14 residues. V was shortened by 4 bases and J by 1 base, with 9 bases between the two germline ends. The CDR3 nucleotides read TGCGCCAGCAGTGGAGGTCGGCGCACAGATACGCAGTATTTT. This codes for CASSGGRRTDTQYF.

This chain connects TRBV11-2 to TRBJ2-2, with 8 bases aligning to TRBD2. The ends lost 5 bases at V and 2 bases at J; junction bases unmatched: 4. In germline, CDR1 is SGHAT, CDR2 FQNNGV. This CDR3 contains 15 residues. DNA of the CDR3: TGTGCCAGCAGCGGCCGGGAGGGAAACACCGGGGAGCTGTTTTTT. Its translation is CASSGREGNTGELFF.

This chain links TRBV27 with TRBJ2-7; D perhaps matches TRBD2 (6 bases). The CDR3 spans 15 residues. V lost 5 bases, J lost 1 base, and 15 bases lay in between. CDR1 MNHEY and CDR2 SMNVEV come from the germline V gene (reference sequence). CDR3 nucleotides: TGTGCCAGCAGTAACATTCGGGACTCTTCCTACGAGCAGTACTTC. It encodes CASSNIRDSSYEQYF.

The DNA of the CDR3 is TGTGCCAGCTCACCGGGCGTCCAACCAGATACGCAGTATTTT. It codes for CASSPGVQPDTQYF. The rearrangement joins TRBV18 to TRBJ2-3; D is uncertain. Germline V gene sequence: CDR1 KGHSH, CDR2 LQKENI. The V and J ends lost 3 bases and 4 bases respectively, with 11 bases between them. This CDR3 contains 14 residues.

This clone was found a few times. The rearrangement joins TRBV7-2 to TRBJ2-7; tentatively, D is TRBD2 (6 bases). Germline V gives CDR1 SGHTA, CDR2 FQGNSA. The CDR3 loop spans 15 amino acids. Trimming stripped 5 bases from V and 6 bases from J, with 20 bases between. CDR3 residues: CASSPRGGRNSEQYF. The CDR3 bases are TGTGCCAGCAGCCCCCGTGGGGGGAGGAACTCCGAGCAGTACTTC.

CDR3 region: CASSQGQAGLFSYTF. The CDR3 region has the DNA TGCGCCAGCAGCCAAGGTCAGGCAGGTCTCTTTAGCTACACCTTC. This chain connects TRBV4-1 to TRBJ1-2; D is undetermined. The CDR3 is 15 residues long. CDR1 and CDR2 from the germline V gene are MGHRA and YSYEKL. Trimming took 1 base from V and 9 from J, leaving 18 bases between them.

The V and J genes are TRBV6-4 and TRBJ2-3, with 10 bases matching TRBD2. Germline trimming cut 4 bases from V and 12 bases from J; bases unmatched to any gene: 13. CDR1 is MRHNA, CDR2 SNTAGT, per germline. The CDR3 consists of 15 residues. CDR3 DNA sequence: TGTGCCAGCAGTGTATCTTTTGGGACTAGCGCCACCCAGTATTTT. Its protein is CASSVSFGTSATQYF.

This clone was observed a few times. The rearrangement uses TRBV7-9 and TRBJ1-2, with a possible D match to TRBD1 (6 bases). Germline V lookup: CDR1 SEHNR, CDR2 FQNEAQ (reference sequence). The CDR3 loop spans 15 amino acids. V lost 7 bases and J lost 7, with 22 bases in between. In nucleotides, the CDR3 is TGTGCCAGCATTGGACAGCCGCTAGGTTTGTCTGGCTACACCTTC. Its protein is CASIGQPLGLSGYTF.

A few counts support this clone. The genes are TRBV28 and TRBJ2-4; TRBD2 aligns across 7 bases. V lost 8 bases to trimming and J lost 5 bases; unmatched junction nucleotides: 6. CDR3 length equals 13 residues. CDR1 and CDR2 from the germline V gene are MDHEN and SYDVKM. The CDR3 DNA reads as TGTGCCAGCGGGACTAATCTAGAAAACATTCAGTACTTC. Translated: CASGTNLENIQYF.

V gene TRBV18 combines with J gene TRBJ1-5; weak D call: TRBD1 (6 bases). Germline V gene sequence: CDR1 KGHSH, CDR2 LQKENI. The CDR3 has 14 residues. Trimming cost V 6 bases and J 3 bases, with 12 bases left between them. The CDR3 nucleotides are TGTGCCAGCTCGGCGGACAGAGACAATCAGCCCCAGCATTTT. Translated: CASSADRDNQPQHF.

This rearrangement joins TRBV7-9 to TRBJ2-5, with D unresolved. Trimming shortened V by 1 base and J by 3 bases, and 12 bases separated the two germline ends. The V gene's germline CDR1 is SEHNR and CDR2 FQNEAQ (reference sequence). The CDR3 has 15 residues. The CDR3: CASSLGARWEETQYF. CDR3 nucleotide sequence: TGTGCCAGCAGCTTAGGAGCGCGCTGGGAAGAGACCCAGTACTTC.

V gene TRBV18 combines with J gene TRBJ1-1; 8 positions match TRBD1. This CDR3 is 14 amino acids long. The germline CDR1 and CDR2 sequences are KGHSH and LQKENI. The trim removed 4 bases at V and 0 bases at J, leaving 1 base unmatched. CDR3 in amino acids: CASSRDRLNTEAFF. The CDR3 coding sequence is TGTGCCAGCTCACGGGACAGGCTGAACACTGAAGCTTTCTTT. Based on the CDR3 plus reference TRBV18 and TRBJ1-1, the full variable domain is NAGVMQNPRHLVRRRGQEARLRCSPMKGHSHVYWYRQLPEEGLKFMVYLQKENIIDESGMPKERFSAEFPKEGPSILRIQQVVRGDSAAYFCASSRDRLNTEAFFGQGTRLTVV.